This TCR beta chain appears in the sequencing data of a study of cytomegalovirus exposure and HLA in healthy donors. This CDR3 contains 13 residues. The V end lost 6 bases, the J end lost 1 base, and 10 bases lay between the germline ends. The germline gives CDR1 WNHNN, CDR2 SYGVQD (reference sequence). Sequencing was performed with immunoSEQ multiplex PCR; in TCRdb, only in-frame clones are kept and a portion is missing. This repertoire shows over 150,000 clones, roughly 89% found once; its top ten account for around a tenth. The sample comprised PBMCs. The J gene is TRBJ2-7, the V gene TRBV10-1; TRBD1 might be the D (6 bases). The source of this sequence is a woman aged 18-35 years in good health and CMV-seropositive. The CDR3 DNA is TGCGCCAGCAGCCCAGGGGAGTCCTACGAGCAGTACTTC. It codes for CASSPGESYEQYF.